This record looks at one T cell receptor (beta chain) sequence and its context. The CDR3 totals 16 residues. Germline assignment: CDR1 SGHAT and CDR2 FQNNGV. Trimming removed 5 bases at V and 6 bases at J, with 19 bases between. This entry is derived from a study of blood T cell repertoires in COVID-19. Study overall: From the United States, Italy and Spain came samples of acute and convalescent COVID-19.

In the original workflow: Cell counts per sample came from amplifying reference gene primers. Sequenced by immunoSEQ multiplex PCR; TCRdb stores in-frame clones only, minus some. The V and J calls and clone size come from that table; D and trimming were worked out from the DNA. The sample lists more than 55,000 clones, over 75% occurring once. The material sequenced was peripheral blood. The receptor was isolated from a man aged 60 to 69 with active or convalescent COVID-19. V usage is TRBV11-2 and J usage is TRBJ2-2; possible D gene TRBD2, 5 bases. In DNA form, the CDR3 reads TGTGCCAGCAGCCCAAGACTAACAGCTGGCCCCGGGGAGCTGTTTTTT. The encoded protein is CASSPRLTAGPGELFF.